A selection of T cell receptor beta chains follows, all from one sample in a study of T cell changes during pregnancy in multiple sclerosis. The data were produced by immunoSEQ multiplex PCR, yet TCRdb's version contains in-frame clones alone and is incomplete. The data show 55,000 to 70,000 clones, about 88% seen once. Sequences were derived from peripheral blood, sampled after pregnancy. These TCRs come from a female donor with multiple sclerosis, enrolled in a pregnancy study. Each CDR3 is given with its conserved first and last residue. The order of the fields is clone size, J gene, D gene, V gene, CDR3 protein, CDR3 DNA. D genes are given only for firm matches. Size is omitted from some rows. Given values are once, few, many or a class for expanded clones.

.	TRBJ1-1	.	TRBV5-1	CASSLDRLNTEAFF	TGCGCCAGCAGCTTGGACAGGCTGAACACTGAAGCTTTCTTT
.	TRBJ2-7	TRBD1	TRBV5-1	CASSQTLTGYEQYF	TGCGCCAGCAGCCAAACTCTGACAGGGTACGAGCAGTACTTC
.	TRBJ1-2	TRBD1	TRBV2	CASDRGAGYTF	TGTGCCAGCGACAGGGGGGCTGGCTACACCTTC
.	TRBJ1-5	.	TRBV10-2	CASSVTINQPQHF	TGCGCCAGCAGTGTGACAATCAATCAGCCCCAGCATTTT
.	TRBJ2-6	TRBD2	TRBV4-1	CASSQDVGTRPGANVLTF	TGCGCCAGCAGCCAAGATGTCGGGACTAGGCCTGGGGCCAACGTCCTGACTTTC
once	TRBJ2-1	.	TRBV11-2	CASSLSPRGSFNNEQFF	TGTGCCAGCAGCTTATCCCCGAGGGGGTCGTTTAACAATGAGCAGTTCTTC
.	TRBJ1-1	.	TRBV6-6	CASTLSRGNTEAFF	TGTGCCAGCACCTTATCCAGGGGGAACACTGAAGCTTTCTTT
.	TRBJ1-1	TRBD1	TRBV5-1	CASRLGQGSTEAFF	TGCGCCAGCAGATTGGGACAGGGGAGCACTGAAGCTTTCTTT
.	TRBJ2-2	.	TRBV5-4	CASSLSRSGELFF	TGTGCCAGCAGCTTATCCCGGTCCGGGGAGCTGTTTTTT
.	TRBJ2-7	TRBD1	TRBV30	CAWDRDAYEQYF	TGTGCCTGGGACAGGGATGCCTACGAGCAGTACTTC
.	TRBJ2-3	.	TRBV20-1	CSAERRDTQYF	TGCAGTGCTGAGCGCCGGGATACGCAGTATTTT
.	TRBJ2-2	.	TRBV6-6	CASSYSFPTGELFF	TGTGCCAGCAGTTATTCCTTTCCCACCGGGGAGCTGTTTTTT
.	TRBJ1-5	.	TRBV4-1	CASSQTDFSNQPQHF	TGCGCCAGCAGCCAGACAGATTTTAGCAATCAGCCCCAGCATTTT
once	TRBJ2-3	.	TRBV2	CASSENLGGSTDTQYF	TGTGCCAGCAGTGAAAACCTCGGGGGTAGCACAGATACGCAGTATTTT
.	TRBJ1-1	TRBD1	TRBV7-9	CASSSTPTGRNTEAFF	TGTGCCAGCAGCTCCACCCCGACAGGGAGAAACACTGAAGCTTTCTTT
.	TRBJ2-7	TRBD2	TRBV18	CASSPRTGGPYEQYF	TGTGCCAGCTCACCACGGACGGGGGGGCCATACGAGCAGTACTTC
once	TRBJ2-7	TRBD1	TRBV11-2	CASSEDRAGNEQYF	TGTGCCAGCAGCGAAGACAGGGCGGGCAACGAGCAGTACTTC
.	TRBJ1-1	.	TRBV5-1	CASSFYRDTEAFF	TGCGCCAGCAGCTTCTACAGGGACACTGAAGCTTTCTTT
.	TRBJ2-3	TRBD2	TRBV19	CASSIRGGRFSTDTQYF	TGTGCCAGTAGTATCCGGGGGGGACGGTTCAGCACAGATACGCAGTATTTT
once	TRBJ2-3	TRBD1	TRBV4-3	CASSQDVQGYTQYF	TGCGCCAGCAGCCAGGACGTACAGGGGTATACGCAGTATTTT
once	TRBJ1-2	TRBD1	TRBV4-2	CASSPGTGYLYPNYGYTF	TGTGCCAGCAGCCCCGGGACAGGGTATCTATACCCTAACTATGGCTACACCTTC
.	TRBJ2-7	TRBD1	TRBV6-6	CASSEGARLEQYF	TGTGCCAGCTCCGAGGGGGCGCGACTCGAGCAGTACTTC
.	TRBJ1-2	.	TRBV10-3	CAISGQFYGYTF	TGTGCCATCAGTGGACAGTTCTATGGCTACACCTTC
.	TRBJ2-5	TRBD2	TRBV27	CASSFLRRTSQETQYF	TGTGCCAGCAGTTTTCTTCGGCGGACTAGTCAAGAGACCCAGTACTTC
.	TRBJ1-5	TRBD1	TRBV15	CATSRGQGASQPQHF	TGTGCCACCAGCAGGGGACAGGGGGCAAGTCAGCCCCAGCATTTT
.	TRBJ2-2	.	TRBV9	CASSVYPQGGTGELFF	TGTGCCAGCAGCGTATACCCCCAGGGGGGCACCGGGGAGCTGTTTTTT
.	TRBJ2-1	TRBD2	TRBV7-3	CASSTIAGGLGEQFF	TGTGCCAGCAGCACCATAGCGGGGGGGCTCGGTGAGCAGTTCTTC
.	TRBJ1-1	.	TRBV30	CAWIRLVERNNKVGLNTEAFF	TGTGCCTGGATCAGGTTGGTGGAGCGGAATAACAAAGTGGGATTGAACACTGAAGCTTTCTTT
.	TRBJ1-1	TRBD1	TRBV7-9	CASSKWDSNTEAFF	TGTGCCAGCAGCAAATGGGACAGCAACACTGAAGCTTTCTTT
.	TRBJ1-1	.	TRBV7-3	CASSLTPGGGTEAFF	TGTGCCAGCAGCTTAACACCGGGCGGGGGTACTGAAGCTTTCTTT
.	TRBJ2-2	.	TRBV19	CASSPQGPGELFF	TGTGCCAGTAGTCCGCAGGGCCCCGGGGAGCTGTTTTTT
.	TRBJ1-5	TRBD1	TRBV6-5	CASSSGQASNQPQHF	TGTGCCAGCAGTTCTGGACAGGCTAGCAATCAGCCCCAGCATTTT
.	TRBJ1-2	TRBD1	TRBV7-9	CASSSSATGGYGYTF	TGTGCCAGCAGCTCAAGCGCGACAGGGGGATATGGCTACACCTTC
.	TRBJ1-5	.	TRBV6-1	CASSSTDTSNQPQHF	TGTGCCAGCAGTTCAACGGACACTAGCAATCAGCCCCAGCATTTT
.	TRBJ1-3	.	TRBV15	CATSRGSGTTGNTIYF	TGTGCCACCAGCAGAGGTTCAGGGACTACTGGAAACACCATATATTTT
.	TRBJ2-5	.	TRBV6-4	CAGAPQETQYF	TGTGCCGGGGCCCCACAAGAGACCCAGTACTTC
.	TRBJ1-5	.	TRBV18	CASSEGQVSNQPQHF	TGTGCCAGCTCCGAGGGACAAGTCAGCAATCAGCCCCAGCATTTT
.	TRBJ1-1	TRBD1	TRBV6-6	CASSFPGQMNTEAFF	TGTGCCAGCAGTTTTCCGGGACAGATGAACACTGAAGCTTTCTTT